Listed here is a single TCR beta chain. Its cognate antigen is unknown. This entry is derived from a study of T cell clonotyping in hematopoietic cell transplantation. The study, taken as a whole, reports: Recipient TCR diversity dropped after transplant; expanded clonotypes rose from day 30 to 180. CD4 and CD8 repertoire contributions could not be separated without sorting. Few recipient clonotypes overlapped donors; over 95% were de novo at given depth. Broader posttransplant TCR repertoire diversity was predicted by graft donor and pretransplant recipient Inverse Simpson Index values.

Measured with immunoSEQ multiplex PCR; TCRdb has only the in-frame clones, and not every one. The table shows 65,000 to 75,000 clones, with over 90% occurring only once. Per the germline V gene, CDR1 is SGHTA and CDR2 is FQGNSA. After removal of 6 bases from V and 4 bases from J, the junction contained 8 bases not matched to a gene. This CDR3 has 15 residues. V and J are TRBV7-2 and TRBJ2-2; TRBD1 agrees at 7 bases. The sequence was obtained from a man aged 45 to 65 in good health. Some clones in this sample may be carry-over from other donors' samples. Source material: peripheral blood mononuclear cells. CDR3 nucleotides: TGTGCCAGCAGTCGATCGGGACAGCTCACCGGGGAGCTGTTTTTT. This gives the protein CASSRSGQLTGELFF.